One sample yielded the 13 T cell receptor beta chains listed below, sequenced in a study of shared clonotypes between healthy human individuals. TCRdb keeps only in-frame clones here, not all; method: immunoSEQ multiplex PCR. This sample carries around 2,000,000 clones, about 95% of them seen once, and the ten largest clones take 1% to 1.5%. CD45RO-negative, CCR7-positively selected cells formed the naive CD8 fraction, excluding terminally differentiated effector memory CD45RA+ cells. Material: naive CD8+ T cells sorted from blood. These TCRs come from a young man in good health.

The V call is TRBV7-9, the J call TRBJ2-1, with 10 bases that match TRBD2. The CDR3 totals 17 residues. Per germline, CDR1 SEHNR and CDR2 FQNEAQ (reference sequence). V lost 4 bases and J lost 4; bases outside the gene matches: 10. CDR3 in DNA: TGTGCCAGCAGCTCGCCTGGGGGACTAGCGTTTTACAATGAGCAGTTCTTC. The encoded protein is CASSSPGGLAFYNEQFF.

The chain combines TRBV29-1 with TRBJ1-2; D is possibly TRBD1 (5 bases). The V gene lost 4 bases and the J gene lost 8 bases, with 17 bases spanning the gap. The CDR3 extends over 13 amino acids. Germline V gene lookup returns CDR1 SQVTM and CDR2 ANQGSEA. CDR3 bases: TGCAGCGTTGCTGACAGTTCTCGGGGGGGCTACACCTTC. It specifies CSVADSSRGGYTF.

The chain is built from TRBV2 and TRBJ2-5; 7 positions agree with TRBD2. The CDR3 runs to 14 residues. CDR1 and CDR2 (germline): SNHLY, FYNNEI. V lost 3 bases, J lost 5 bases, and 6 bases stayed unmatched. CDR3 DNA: TGTGCCAGCAGTGATACGGGGGGAGGGGAGACCCAGTACTTC. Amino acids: CASSDTGGGETQYF.

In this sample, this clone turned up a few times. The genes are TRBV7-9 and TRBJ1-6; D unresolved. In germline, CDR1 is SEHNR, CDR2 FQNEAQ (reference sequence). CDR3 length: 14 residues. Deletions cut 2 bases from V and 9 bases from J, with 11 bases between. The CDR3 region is CASSLSPVGSPLHF. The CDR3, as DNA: TGTGCCAGCAGCTTATCACCGGTTGGTTCACCCCTCCACTTT.

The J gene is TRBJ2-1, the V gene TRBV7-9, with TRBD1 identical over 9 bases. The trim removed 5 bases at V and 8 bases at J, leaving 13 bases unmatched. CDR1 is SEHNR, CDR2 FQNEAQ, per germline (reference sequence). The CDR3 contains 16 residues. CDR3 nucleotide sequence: TGTGCCAGCAGCCGAACAGGGGGCTTTAATGTGGATGAGCAGTTCTTC. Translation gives CASSRTGGFNVDEQFF. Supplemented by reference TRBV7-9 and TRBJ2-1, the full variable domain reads DTGVSQNPRHKITKRGQNVTFRCDPISEHNRLYWYRQTLGQGPEFLTYFQNEAQLEKSRLLSDRFSAERPKGSFSTLEIQRTEQGDSAMYLCASSRTGGFNVDEQFFGPGTRLTVL.

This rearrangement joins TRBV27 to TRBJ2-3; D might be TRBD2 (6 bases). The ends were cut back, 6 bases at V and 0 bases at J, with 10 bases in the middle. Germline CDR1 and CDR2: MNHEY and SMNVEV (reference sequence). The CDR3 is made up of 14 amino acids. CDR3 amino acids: CASSWEDSTDTQYF. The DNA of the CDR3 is TGTGCCAGCAGCTGGGAGGACAGCACAGATACGCAGTATTTT.

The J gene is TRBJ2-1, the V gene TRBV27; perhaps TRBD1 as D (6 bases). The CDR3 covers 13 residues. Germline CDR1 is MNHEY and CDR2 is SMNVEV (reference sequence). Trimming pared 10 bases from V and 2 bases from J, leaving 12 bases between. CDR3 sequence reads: CATAGAAYNEQFF. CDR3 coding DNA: TGTGCCACCGCAGGGGCGGCCTACAATGAGCAGTTCTTC.

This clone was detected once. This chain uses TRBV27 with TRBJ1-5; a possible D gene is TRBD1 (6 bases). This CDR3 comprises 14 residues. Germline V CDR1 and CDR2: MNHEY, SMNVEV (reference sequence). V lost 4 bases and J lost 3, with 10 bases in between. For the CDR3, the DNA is TGTGCCAGCAGTTCGGGGGCGTTCAATCAGCCCCAGCATTTT. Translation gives CASSSGAFNQPQHF.

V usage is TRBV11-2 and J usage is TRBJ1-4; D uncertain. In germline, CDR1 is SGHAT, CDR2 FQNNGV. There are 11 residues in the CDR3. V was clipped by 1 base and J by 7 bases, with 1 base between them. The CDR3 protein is CASSLAEKLFF. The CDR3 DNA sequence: TGTGCCAGCAGCTTAGCTGAAAAACTGTTTTTT.

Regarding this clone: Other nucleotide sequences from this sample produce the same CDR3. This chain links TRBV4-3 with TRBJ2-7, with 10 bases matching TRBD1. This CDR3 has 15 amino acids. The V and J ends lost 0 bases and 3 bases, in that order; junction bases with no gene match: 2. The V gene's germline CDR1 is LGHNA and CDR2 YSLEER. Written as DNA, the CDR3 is TGCGCCAGCAGCCAAGATCGGGACAGGGGCTACGAGCAGTACTTC. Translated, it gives CASSQDRDRGYEQYF.

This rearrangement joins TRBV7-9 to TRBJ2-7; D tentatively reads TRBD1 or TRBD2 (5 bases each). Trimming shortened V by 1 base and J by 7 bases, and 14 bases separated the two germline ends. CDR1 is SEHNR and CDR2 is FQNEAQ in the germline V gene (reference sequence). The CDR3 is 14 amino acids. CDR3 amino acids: CASSLGSEGREQYF. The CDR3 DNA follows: TGTGCCAGCAGCTTAGGGTCAGAGGGGCGGGAGCAGTACTTC.

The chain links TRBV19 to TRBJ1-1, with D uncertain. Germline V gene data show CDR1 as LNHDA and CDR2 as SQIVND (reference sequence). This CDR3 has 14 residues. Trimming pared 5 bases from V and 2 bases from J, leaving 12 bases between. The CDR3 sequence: CASSSKRDNTEAFF. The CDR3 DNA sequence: TGTGCCAGTAGTTCAAAGCGGGATAACACTGAAGCTTTCTTT. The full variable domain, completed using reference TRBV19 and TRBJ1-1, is DGGITQSPKYLFRKEGQNVTLSCEQNLNHDAMYWYRQDPGQGLRLIYYSQIVNDFQKGDIAEGYSVSREKKESFPLTVTSAQKNPTAFYLCASSSKRDNTEAFFGQGTRLTVV.

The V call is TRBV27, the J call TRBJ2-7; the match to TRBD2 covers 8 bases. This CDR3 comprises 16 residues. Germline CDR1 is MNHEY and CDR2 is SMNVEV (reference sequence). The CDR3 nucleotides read TGTGCGCAGCGTTATCGCACGGGGGGGAGAACCTACGAGCAGTACTTC. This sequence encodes CAQRYRTGGRTYEQYF.